This T cell receptor (beta chain) was observed in a study of T cells after yellow fever vaccination. General observations from the study: Of the clonotypes, a small share occurred in both CD4 and CD8 compartments.

This clonotype showed up many times. Its specificity is unknown. Via MiXCR, TCRdb re-called the 5' RACE reads, giving one row per CDR3 protein. The table includes some 340,000 distinct CDR3 sequences, about 10% detected once. Trimming stripped 0 bases from V and 6 bases from J, with 11 bases between. The CDR3 totals 13 residues. Germline-derived CDR1 and CDR2 are SQVTM and ANQGSEA. The sequence was collected from a man aged 18-30 years who received the YFV17D yellow fever vaccine. The genes are TRBV29-1 and TRBJ1-1; D possibly corresponds to TRBD1 (5 bases). This material consisted of CD4+ T cells sorted from PBMCs, taken 45 days after the yellow fever booster vaccination. The CDR3 sequence is CSVEDYRSAEAFF. As DNA, the CDR3 is TGCAGCGTTGAAGACTACAGGAGCGCTGAAGCTTTCTTT.